Listed below are T cell receptor beta chains from one sample, sequenced in a study of control samples from healthy donors and cancer patients. Sequencing was performed with immunoSEQ multiplex PCR; in TCRdb, only in-frame clones are kept and a portion is missing. Altogether roughly 370,000 clones are present, 90% being singletons, with the ten largest covering 5% to 7%. Sequencing was performed on PBMCs. The receptor set was obtained from a man aged 35 to 55 with head and neck cancer. Each CDR3 is given with its conserved first and last residue. A D gene is named only where the DNA matches it firmly. Clone size is not always given. Where it is, it says once, few, many or a class for expanded clones.

-	once	TRBJ2-1	TRBV7-2	CASSSARYSLNEQFF	TGTGCCAGCAGCAGCGCGCGCTATTCCCTTAATGAGCAGTTCTTC
-	-	TRBJ1-1	TRBV6-6	CASSGSFNTEAFF	TGTGCCAGCAGCGGATCTTTTAACACTGAAGCTTTCTTT
-	-	TRBJ1-4	TRBV30	CAWSVKEGYEKLFF	TGTGCCTGGAGTGTAAAGGAAGGTTACGAAAAACTGTTTTTT
TRBD2	-	TRBJ2-1	TRBV9	CASSAGLAGNEQFF	TGTGCCAGCAGCGCCGGACTAGCAGGCAATGAGCAGTTCTTC
TRBD1	-	TRBJ1-5	TRBV11-2	CASSQRRQGGNQPQHF	TGTGCCAGCAGTCAGCGTCGACAGGGAGGCAATCAGCCCCAGCATTTT
-	-	TRBJ1-5	TRBV7-2	CASSLRGQQPQHF	TGTGCCAGCAGCTTAAGAGGACAACAGCCCCAGCATTTT
-	-	TRBJ2-3	TRBV4-3	CASSQGGVTDTQYF	TGCGCCAGCAGCCAAGGAGGGGTCACAGATACGCAGTATTTT
-	once	TRBJ1-6	TRBV7-2	CASSLPRAGRNSPLHF	TGTGCCAGCAGCCTACCCCGGGCAGGACGTAATTCACCCCTCCACTTT
TRBD2	-	TRBJ2-2	TRBV19	CASSPRRQRGTGELFF	TGTGCCAGTAGTCCCCGGAGACAGCGGGGGACCGGGGAGCTGTTTTTT
-	-	TRBJ2-7	TRBV5-8	CASSSRAEQYF	TGTGCCAGCAGCTCCAGGGCCGAGCAGTACTTC
-	-	TRBJ2-3	TRBV11-2	CASSLTRVETDTQYF	TGTGCCAGCAGCTTAACCCGGGTCGAGACAGATACGCAGTATTTT
TRBD2	-	TRBJ2-2	TRBV3-1/TRBV3-2	CASSQGRGGTGELFF	TGTGCCAGCAGCCAAGGCCGGGGAGGGACCGGGGAGCTGTTTTTT
-	-	TRBJ1-1	TRBV7-8	CASSPPSSQGLYTEAFF	TGTGCCAGCAGCCCCCCTAGCTCACAGGGCTTGTACACTGAAGCTTTCTTT
TRBD2	-	TRBJ2-5	TRBV25-1	CASSPAGGQGTQYF	TGTGCCAGCAGCCCGGCGGGGGGCCAGGGGACCCAGTACTTC
-	-	TRBJ2-3	TRBV28	CASSFHRGSTDTQYF	TGTGCCAGCAGTTTCCACCGGGGGAGCACAGATACGCAGTATTTT
-	-	TRBJ1-2	TRBV21-1	CASSKLGGTGYGYTF	TGTGCCAGCAGCAAGTTGGGGGGCACTGGCTATGGCTACACCTTC
TRBD1	many	TRBJ2-7	TRBV29-1	CSAARDRGREQYF	TGCAGCGCTGCCAGGGACAGGGGGCGCGAGCAGTACTTC
-	-	TRBJ1-3	TRBV14	CASSKRGHLDSGNTIYF	TGTGCCAGCAGTAAAAGAGGACATCTTGATTCTGGAAACACCATATATTTT
-	-	TRBJ1-5	TRBV24-1	CATSDAGHSNQPQHF	TGTGCCACCAGTGACGCAGGCCATAGCAATCAGCCCCAGCATTTT
TRBD1	-	TRBJ2-4	TRBV9	CAIRTGAPQNIQYF	TGTGCCATAAGAACAGGGGCGCCCCAAAACATTCAGTACTTC